This record covers a single T cell receptor (beta chain). The antigen remains undetermined. Germline V CDR1 and CDR2: SGHAT, FQDESV (reference sequence). This CDR3 spans 15 amino acids. V was pared by 5 bases and J by 8 bases, with 16 bases between. This specimen comes from a study of yellow fever vaccine responses in identical twins. TCRdb processed the RT-PCR reads anew with MiXCR; each CDR3 protein has one entry. This repertoire shows fewer than 3,000 distinct CDR3 sequences, just under 85% found once; its top ten account for over 9.5%. Study-wide points: Reportedly, the T cell response mounted by twins to vaccine seemed partly convergent, partly personalized.

The source of this sequence is a female donor who received the yellow fever vaccine. The J gene is TRBJ1-6, the V gene TRBV11-1, with D possibly TRBD1 on 5 matching bases. The sample here was T cells from blood (PBMCs), unsorted or a sorted subset (not recorded which), taken before or after yellow fever vaccination (not recorded which). Here the CDR3 DNA reads TGTGCCAGCAGCCCGAGGGCTCCGGGGGATTCACCCCTCCACTTT. It yields the protein CASSPRAPGDSPLHF.